Below, one T cell receptor beta chain is given with its context. Relying on iRepertoire HTBI primers and Arm-PCR of CDR3 regions, the team built TCR beta libraries. TCRdb re-called the multiplex PCR reads with MiXCR, one entry per CDR3 protein. This sample has 400,000 to 650,000 distinct CDR3 sequences, with about 16% found just once. Time point defined: newly diagnosed GD, antithyroid drugs for less than 3 months. Extracted PBMC RNA gave rise to the TCR library. The source of the sample is a study of regulatory T cells in long-lasting Graves disease. V trimming: 5 bases; J trimming: 3 bases; junction bases outside the gene matches: 12. Looked up from germline, CDR1 is MDHEN and CDR2 is SYDVKM. There are 17 residues in the CDR3. This sample also belongs to another study, concerning T cells in Graves' hyperthyroidism and ophthalmopathy.

This material consisted of peripheral blood mononuclear cells (PBMCs), taken at new diagnosis, from a patient treated with antithyroid drugs. The chain carries TRBV28 and TRBJ1-2, with 10 bases that match TRBD1. This receptor was taken from a woman aged 35 to 59 with Graves disease. In nucleotides, the CDR3 is TGTGCCAGCAGTACATCCGGGACAGGGGATAAGGACTATGGCTACACCTTC. This translates into CASSTSGTGDKDYGYTF.